These 18 T cell receptor beta chains originate from one sample sequenced in a study of glioma-infiltrating T cells (dated by TCRdb to about 2016). The sequencing machine was an Illumina MiSeq. The iRepertoire nested amplicon-rescue multiplex PCR (arm-PCR) platform was used to amplify TCR alpha and beta CDR3 regions from RNA. TCRdb cleaned the public reads at Q25 with fastp, built clones with MiXCR and kept in-frame beta chains. Identical CDR3 proteins give one entry, which carries the most common genes and DNA. The sample table lists fewer than 500,000 distinct CDR3 sequences, roughly two fifths of them with a count of one. Around 12% of the sample rests with the top ten. The specimen was glioma tissue, nonneoplastic brain tissue, or PBMCs (not recorded which). The receptors originated from a human donor with low-grade glioma or glioblastoma, undergoing nonglioma brain surgery, or in good health (not recorded which).

This clonotype was seen repeatedly, ten times or more. The V call is TRBV27, the J call TRBJ1-3; D remains unclear. Between the trimmed V and J ends, which lost 2 bases and 1 base, there was a span of 6 bases. Per the germline V gene, CDR1 is MNHEY and CDR2 is SMNVEV (reference sequence). The CDR3 is 14 residues long. CDR3 DNA: TGTGCCAGCAGTTTAACTCTTTCTGGAAACACCATATATTTT. Its protein is CASSLTLSGNTIYF.

This clonotype was found a few times. The rearrangement links TRBV29-1 to TRBJ2-7; TRBD2 matches 13 bases. Losses at the gene ends were 4 bases for V and 5 bases for J; bases not matched to a gene: 5. The germline V gene has CDR1 SQVTM and CDR2 ANQGSEA. CDR3 length equals 14 residues. Here the CDR3 reads CSVGTSGSLDEQYF. The CDR3 DNA reads TGCAGCGTTGGGACTAGCGGGAGCTTGGACGAGCAGTACTTC.

The V and J genes are TRBV6-2 or TRBV6-3 and TRBJ2-7; TRBD2 is a possible D gene (5 bases). Germline CDR1 and CDR2: MNHEY and SVGEGT. Trimming cost V 6 bases and J 3 bases, with 18 bases left between them. This CDR3 has 15 residues. The CDR3 sequence is CASSWSGSNFYEQYF. The CDR3 DNA is TGTGCCAGCAGCTGGTCGGGGAGTAACTTCTACGAGCAGTACTTC.

This clonotype was recorded a few times. Given a much more abundant clone one base away, this may be a read error. The gene calls are TRBV6-6 and TRBJ2-1; D uncertain. CDR1 and CDR2 (germline): MNHNY, SVGAGI (reference sequence). Trimming cost V 2 bases and J 5 bases, with 10 bases left between them. The CDR3 is 14 residues long. The CDR3 DNA sequence: TGTGCCAGCAGTTACCCCATCACCGACAATGAGCAGTTCTTC. Residues: CASSYPITDNEQFF.

The chain combines TRBV28 with TRBJ2-3; D may be TRBD2 (6 bases). Trimming left V 3 bases short and J 5 bases short, with 15 bases between. Germline values: CDR1 MDHEN, CDR2 SYDVKM. CDR3 length equals 15 residues. This CDR3 is CASSFLFGSGDTQYF. CDR3 bases: TGTGCCAGCAGTTTTCTTTTCGGGAGTGGAGATACGCAGTATTTT. The full variable domain, with the rest looked up from reference TRBV28 and TRBJ2-3, is DVKVTQSSRYLVKRTGEKVFLECVQDMDHENMFWYRQDPGLGLRLIYFSYDVKMKEKGDIPEGYSVSREKKERFSLILESASTNQTSMYLCASSFLFGSGDTQYFGPGTRLTVL.

Remarks on this clonotype: Its ends do not fully match the called genes, so a read error is possible. V and J are TRBV5-4 and TRBJ2-3, with TRBD2 identical over 14 bases. Germline V gives CDR1 SGHNT, CDR2 YYREEE (reference sequence). CDR3 length equals 18 residues. The CDR3: CASSSGLAGVFGTDKQYF. The DNA of the CDR3 is TGTGCCAGCAGCTCGGGACTAGCGGGAGTGTTCGGCACAGATAAGCAGTATTTT.

This clonotype was detected many times. The J gene is TRBJ1-1, the V gene TRBV28; possible D gene TRBD1, 5 bases. Germline CDR1 and CDR2: MDHEN and SYDVKM. V dropped 2 bases and J dropped 4 bases, with 17 bases sitting between them. The CDR3 is 16 amino acids. For the CDR3, the DNA is TGTGCCAGCAGTTTAATCGGGGCGGGCGGCGGCACTGAAGCTTTCTTT. Translation gives CASSLIGAGGGTEAFF.

Comment on this clonotype: This sequence may be a read error, since a much larger clone differs from it by one base. This rearrangement joins TRBV20-1 to TRBJ1-1; D is possibly TRBD1 (6 bases). The CDR3 loop spans 12 amino acids. CDR1 and CDR2 (germline): DFQATT, SNEGSKA (reference sequence). The CDR3 region has the DNA TGCAGTACTTTCGACAGGAACACTGTAGCTTTCTTT. Translated: CSTFDRNTVAFF.

The chain joins TRBV19 to TRBJ2-2, with 8 bases matching TRBD2. V shed 3 bases, J shed 2 bases, and the junction held 2 bases outside the gene matches. The CDR3 has 15 amino acids. CDR1 and CDR2 (germline): LNHDA, SQIVND (reference sequence). CDR3 coding DNA: TGTGCCAGTAGTATCGGACTAGCAAACACCGGGGAGCTGTTTTTT. Protein product: CASSIGLANTGELFF.

Ten or more counts support this clonotype. V and J are TRBV20-1 and TRBJ2-5, with a weak D call TRBD2 (6 bases). Germline V CDR1 and CDR2: DFQATT, SNEGSKA (reference sequence). V lost 5 bases and J 4 bases, leaving 11 bases between the germline ends. The CDR3 is 12 residues long. CDR3 sequence: CSAPGGGETQYF. For the CDR3, the DNA is TGCAGTGCTCCCGGGGGTGGAGAGACCCAGTACTTC.

J is TRBJ2-6 and V is TRBV12-3 or TRBV12-4; 7 bases are shared with TRBD1. After removal of 3 bases from V and 7 bases from J, the junction contained 15 bases not matched to a gene. The CDR3 is 18 residues long. CDR3 bases: TGTGCCAGCAGTTTTCGGGACAGTGTTTTTCTGGGAGCCAACGTCCTGACTTTC. This codes for CASSFRDSVFLGANVLTF.

Here the CDR3 DNA reads TGTGCCAGCAGCCGACTCCGGACAGAAAGTAACTATGGCTACACCTTC. This encodes CASSRLRTESNYGYTF. The chain is built from TRBV6-5 and TRBJ1-2; tentatively, D is TRBD1 (6 bases). Between the trimmed V and J ends, which lost 6 bases and 1 base, there was a span of 18 bases. CDR3 length: 16 amino acids. Germline-derived CDR1 and CDR2 are MNHEY and SVGAGI.

There are a few counts of this clonotype. This rearrangement joins TRBV12-3 or TRBV12-4 to TRBJ2-3, with TRBD2 identical over 11 bases. The V gene end was trimmed by 6 bases and the J gene end by 2 bases; junction bases not matched to a gene: 7. The CDR3 has 16 residues. CDR3 in DNA: TGTGCCAGCAGCTTGGGACTAGCGGAGCTCACAGATACGCAGTATTTT. Amino acid sequence: CASSLGLAELTDTQYF.

This chain links TRBV29-1 with TRBJ2-5; 7 positions agree with TRBD1. Looked up from germline, CDR1 is SQVTM and CDR2 is ANQGSEA. The V and J ends lost 7 bases and 4 bases, in that order; junction bases with no gene match: 3. CDR3 length: 11 residues. The CDR3 spells CSGTGVETQYF. CDR3 DNA: TGCAGCGGTACAGGGGTAGAGACCCAGTACTTC.

Concerning this clonotype: Possible read error: a much larger clone is one base away. The chain recombines TRBV6-2 or TRBV6-3 with TRBJ2-6; 11 bases match TRBD1. The CDR3 contains 18 residues. Per germline, CDR1 MNHEY and CDR2 SVGEGT. This CDR3 reads CASSYPGQGVPGANVPTF. The CDR3, as DNA: TGTGCCAGCAGTTACCCGGGACAGGGGGTTCCTGGGGCCAACGTCCCGACTTTC.

Ten or more counts support this clonotype. The chain carries TRBV6-4 and TRBJ2-1, with 12 bases fitting TRBD2. Germline lookup yields CDR1 MRHNA and CDR2 SNTAGT. V shed 4 bases and J 8 bases; nucleotides not matched to a gene: 6. There are 15 residues in the CDR3. CDR3 sequence (DNA): TGTGCCAGCAGTGGGACTAGCGGGATGGGCGATGAGCAGTTCTTC. Protein product: CASSGTSGMGDEQFF.

The chain couples TRBV5-1 to TRBJ1-3; D gene ambiguous. V lost 4 bases, J lost 4 bases, and 9 bases lay in between. CDR1 is SGHRS, CDR2 YFSETQ, per germline. The CDR3 is made up of 13 amino acids. CDR3 residues: CASSGEKGNTIYF. The DNA of the CDR3 is TGCGCCAGCAGCGGAGAGAAGGGAAACACCATATATTTT. The variable domain in full, with the rest retrieved from reference TRBV5-1 and TRBJ1-3, is KAGVTQTPRYLIKTRGQQVTLSCSPISGHRSVSWYQQTPGQGLQFLFEYFSETQRNKGNFPGRFSGRQFSNSRSEMNVSTLELGDSALYLCASSGEKGNTIYFGEGSWLTVV.

Concerning this clonotype itself: This could be a read error, since a much larger clone is one nucleotide away. The conserved phenylalanine or tryptophan is not found at the CDR3 terminus, so this likely reflects a read error. The gene calls are TRBV7-9 and TRBJ1-2; D ambiguous. This CDR3 comprises 14 residues. V lost 5 bases, J lost 3 bases, and 13 bases lay in between. CDR1 and CDR2 (germline): SEHNR, FQNEAQ (reference sequence). Here the CDR3 DNA reads TGTGCCAGCAGCCCTCCCGGGCTGGACTATGGCTACACCTTG. Protein: CASSPPGLDYGYTL.